This TCR beta chain was sequenced for a study of Tregs in tolerant kidney transplant recipients (dated by TCRdb to the late 2010s). About the study as a whole: Related donors were used in the transplants with nonmyeloablative bone marrow transplantation, and mixed chimerism was transient in the human trials. The study applied TCRbeta sequencing to find donor-specific regulatory T cells before combined kidney and bone marrow transplantation and then followed those same cells after transplant.

Concerning this clone: What antigen it recognizes has not been identified. The CDR3 end falls 3 residues outside the read, so it is completed with the germline J gene.

V trim: 6 bases; J trim: 7 bases; unmatched bases: 6. In the germline V gene, CDR1 corresponds to MNHEY and CDR2 to SVGEGT. The CDR3 numbers 15 residues from cysteine through phenylalanine. Of the CDR3's DNA, 36 bases were read; they are in frame from base 1. Study-level results and caveats: Biological reproducibility was not examined directly, but technical replication error appeared to be minimal. Because the study included only a small number of patients, the results must be confirmed in larger populations and under other immunosuppression protocols. Because the PCR primers were changed over time for some patients, nucleotide-level comparison could not be performed across the samples from those patients. In tolerant patients, donor-specific Tregs expanded more than Tregs overall, which suggests antigen-driven rather than nonspecific expansion. Expanding Tregs with activated donor B cells appeared to identify the most biologically relevant and donor-specific TCRbeta repertoire.

Genomic DNA was extracted from sorted cells with the QIAGEN DNeasy Blood and Tissue Kit for TCRbeta CDR3 sequencing. High-throughput TCRbeta CDR3 sequencing, including PCR amplification with bias correction and internal controls, was performed commercially through immunoSEQ. Turning to the authors' computational methods: Unique productive TCRbeta sequences were defined by CDR3 nucleotide sequence where primers matched, and otherwise by CDR3 amino acid sequence together with Vbeta and Jbeta genes. To correct for sorting error, sequences found in more than one sorted population at a frequency ratio of 2:1 or less were discarded, and the remaining shared sequences were assigned to the population with the higher frequency. Donor-reactive sequences were defined as at least 5-fold expanded in CFSE-low cells versus unstimulated cells, with frequency of at least 0.01% in CFSE-low cells. Repertoire divergence was quantified by Jensen-Shannon divergence calculated from the top 100 TCRbeta sequences ranked by frequency. For samples with multiple sequencing runs, sorting error was corrected separately for each run before the runs were pooled. TCRdb carries this immuneACCESS record with in-frame sequences only. Its versions omit some clonotypes, under half of them owing to an unresolved V gene in the studies checked, with the rest unexplained. V and J calls and clone size are copied from that table; D and trimming were computed from the DNA. This sample's clone table shows tens of thousands of clones. The top ten clones comprise roughly 0.89% of the sample.

The sample's time point label, in plain terms: blood sample drawn before combined kidney and bone marrow transplant. Thawed PBMCs were FACS-sorted into unstimulated Tregs (CD4+CD25+CD127-), CD4+ non-Tregs (CD4+CD25-), CD4 cells and CD8 cells. Patients were a few combined kidney and bone marrow transplant recipients from the ITN036ST trial, and only these trial subjects had samples available. Healthy control blood was processed by Ficoll density gradient to PBMCs and cryopreserved; patient PBMCs were collected before and after transplant. The source was CD4+ T cells from blood, collected before the transplant. The TCR sequence derives from a human donor who received a combined kidney and bone marrow transplant. The rearrangement joined TRBV6-2 or TRBV6-3 to TRBJ1-6, and TRBD1 matches 10 of the central bases. The CDR3 bases that were read are TGTGCCAGCAGACACCGGGACAGGGGCAATTCACCC. The encoded protein is CASRHRDRGNSP. The CDR3, in full, reads CASRHRDRGNSPLHF.